These 18 T cell receptor beta chains came from one sample sequenced in a study of molecular identifiers for immune sequencing clone quantification. One entry per CDR3 protein, called by TCRdb with MiXCR from the PCR reads. The table lists approximately 500,000 distinct CDR3 sequences, around 23% of them singletons. Sequencing was performed on naive CD8+ T cells from blood, with Jurkat cell RNA spiked in. Subset meaning: FACS-sorted CD8+CD4-CCR7+CD45RA+ naive T cells. All receptors come from a human donor in good health. Some libraries in this study had Jurkat cell RNA spiked in.

This clonotype was observed at least ten times. The rearrangement uses TRBV7-9 and TRBJ1-1; 12 bases map to TRBD1. This CDR3 is 15 amino acids long. From germline, CDR1 is SEHNR and CDR2 FQNEAQ (reference sequence). V was pared by 4 bases and J by 6 bases, with 6 bases of the junction left unmatched. The CDR3 reads CASSSTGTGGSEAFF. CDR3 sequence (DNA): TGTGCCAGCAGCTCAACCGGGACAGGGGGCTCTGAAGCTTTCTTT.

This clonotype was picked up many times. This sequence joins TRBV29-1 and TRBJ2-7, with D perhaps given as TRBD1 or TRBD2 (5 bases each). Germline assignment: CDR1 SQVTM and CDR2 ANQGSEA. The V end lost 3 bases, the J end lost 6 bases, and 9 bases lay between the germline ends. The CDR3 totals 11 residues. The CDR3: CSVEGTGEQYF. The CDR3 nucleotides are TGCAGCGTTGAGGGGACGGGCGAGCAGTACTTC.

This clonotype was detected only a few times. This chain links TRBV21-1 with TRBJ2-1; the tabulated D call, TRBD2, remains unverified against the DNA. TRBV21-1 is deemed a pseudogene. This CDR3 spans 16 amino acids. This CDR3 is CASSKLGSGRVGEQFF. CDR3 nucleotide sequence: TGTGCCAGCAGCAAATTAGGAAGCGGGAGGGTCGGTGAGCAGTTCTTC.

Many counts were recorded for this clonotype. CDR3 protein: CASSQRASSTDTQYF. The CDR3 DNA is TGCGCCAGCAGCCAGAGGGCTTCTAGCACAGATACGCAGTATTTT. This chain uses TRBV4-1 with TRBJ2-3; a possible D gene is TRBD2 (5 bases). The ends were cut back, 3 bases at V and 0 bases at J, with 10 bases in the middle. The CDR3 extends over 15 amino acids. Germline CDR1 MGHRA, CDR2 YSYEKL.

This clonotype was observed a handful of times. The genes are TRBV27 and TRBJ1-6; D perhaps matches TRBD1 (5 bases). The CDR3 runs to 13 residues. The V end was cut by 5 bases, the J end by 10 bases, with 12 bases between. Germline assignment: CDR1 MNHEY and CDR2 SMNVEV (reference sequence). The CDR3 DNA follows: TGTGCCAGCAGTCCCGACGGGGGATCACCCCTCCACTTT. Translating it yields CASSPDGGSPLHF.

This clonotype was observed a few times. This chain joins TRBV12-3 or TRBV12-4 and TRBJ2-7; the match to TRBD2 covers 14 bases. Losses at the gene ends were 2 bases for V and 3 bases for J; bases not matched to a gene: 6. The CDR3 covers 17 residues. CDR3 DNA: TGTGCCAGCAGTTTAAAGGGGACTAGCGGGAGTTACTACGAGCAGTACTTC. This translates into CASSLKGTSGSYYEQYF.

This clonotype was detected many times. The V call is TRBV7-9, the J call TRBJ2-4, with a possible D match to TRBD1 (6 bases). V was shortened by 1 base and J by 6 bases, with 25 bases between the two germline ends. Germline V gene lookup returns CDR1 SEHNR and CDR2 FQNEAQ (reference sequence). The CDR3 is made up of 19 amino acids. The CDR3 region is CASSLVSPPGVLQGNIQYF. The CDR3 DNA reads TGTGCCAGCAGCTTAGTCTCTCCGCCAGGGGTCCTACAGGGAAACATTCAGTACTTC.

The chain employs TRBV28 and TRBJ2-7, with 8 positions matching TRBD2. Trimming took 2 bases from V and 0 from J; bases not matched to a gene: 6. Germline CDR1 MDHEN, CDR2 SYDVKM. CDR3 size: 16 residues. CDR3 bases: TGTGCCAGCAGTTTACTCGGGGGGGCCAGCTCCTACGAGCAGTACTTC. Translated, it gives CASSLLGGASSYEQYF. The complete variable domain, with remaining parts taken from reference TRBV28 and TRBJ2-7, reads DVKVTQSSRYLVKRTGEKVFLECVQDMDHENMFWYRQDPGLGLRLIYFSYDVKMKEKGDIPEGYSVSREKKERFSLILESASTNQTSMYLCASSLLGGASSYEQYFGPGTRLTVT.

The V call is TRBV10-2, the J call TRBJ1-6; D is unclear. Germline V lookup: CDR1 WSHSY, CDR2 SAAADI. The CDR3 length is 18 residues. The V end lost 7 bases, the J end lost 0 bases, and 19 bases lay between the germline ends. In DNA, the CDR3 is TGCGCCAGCATGGTTTCGGGCGGTTTGGTCTCCTATAATTCACCCCTCCACTTT. Amino acids: CASMVSGGLVSYNSPLHF.

V is TRBV27 and J is TRBJ1-1; a possible D gene is TRBD1 (5 bases). There are 16 residues in the CDR3. Germline CDR1 MNHEY, CDR2 SMNVEV (reference sequence). Trimming took off 0 bases at V and 6 bases at J, with 17 bases between the two ends. Here the CDR3 reads CASSLSTGTGPSEAFF. CDR3 nucleotide sequence: TGTGCCAGCAGTTTATCGACTGGGACGGGGCCCTCTGAAGCTTTCTTT.

This clonotype showed up just a few times. The J gene is TRBJ2-5, the V gene TRBV7-3; 8 positions agree with TRBD2. The V gene end was trimmed by 2 bases and the J gene end by 10 bases; junction bases not matched to a gene: 6. The CDR3 covers 13 residues. Looked up from germline, CDR1 is SGHTA and CDR2 is FQGTGA. CDR3 bases: TGTGCCAGCAGCTTACTGGGACTAGGGATCCAGTACTTC. Translation: CASSLLGLGIQYF.

This chain connects TRBV4-1 to TRBJ1-1; D perhaps matches TRBD1 (5 bases). Trimming pared 1 base from V and 3 bases from J, leaving 15 bases between. Per germline, CDR1 MGHRA and CDR2 YSYEKL. This CDR3 has 16 residues. The DNA of the CDR3 is TGCGCCAGCAGCCAAGTGACAGCAACAATATACACTGAAGCTTTCTTT. This codes for CASSQVTATIYTEAFF.

To note about this clonotype: A read error is possible here, since a much larger clone lies one base away. This CDR3 fails to terminate in the conserved phenylalanine or tryptophan, so it likely reflects a read error. The rearrangement uses TRBV12-3 or TRBV12-4 and TRBJ1-1; D is undetermined. This CDR3 has 12 amino acids. The germline V and J ends were trimmed by 4 bases and 4 bases, with 7 bases remaining between them. Here the CDR3 reads CASSYLGTEAFL. CDR3 nucleotide sequence: TGTGCCAGCAGTTATTTGGGCACTGAAGCTTTCCTT.

This clonotype was seen a few times. V and J are TRBV6-6 and TRBJ1-4; D gene unclear. This CDR3 is built from 14 residues. Germline assignment: CDR1 MNHNY and CDR2 SVGAGI (reference sequence). V lost 1 base and J lost 4, with 7 bases in between. In nucleotides, the CDR3 is TGTGCCAGCAGTTACTGGGGTGGTAATGAAAAACTGTTTTTT. Translated: CASSYWGGNEKLFF.

This clonotype is a singleton in its sample. V and J are TRBV10-2 and TRBJ2-2, with 7 bases matching TRBD2. J was trimmed by 6 bases and V by 1 base; bases with no gene match: 14. The CDR3 runs to 18 residues. CDR1 and CDR2 from the germline V gene are WSHSY and SAAADI. DNA of the CDR3: TGCGCCAGCAGTGAGTGGGGGGGATGGCAGGTCGTGGCCGGGGAGCTGTTTTTT. The encoded protein is CASSEWGGWQVVAGELFF.

This clonotype was found many times. The V gene is TRBV9, the J gene TRBJ2-3, with TRBD2 matching over 7 bases. Trimming removed 4 bases from V and 0 bases from J; junction bases left unmatched: 8. The V gene's germline CDR1 is SGDLS and CDR2 YYNGEE. The CDR3 length is 16 residues. Here the CDR3 reads CASSLQGGLSTDTQYF. DNA of the CDR3: TGTGCCAGCAGCCTCCAGGGAGGGCTCAGCACAGATACGCAGTATTTT.

This rearrangement joins TRBV21-1 to TRBJ2-7; the DNA was not compared with TRBD1, the D call given in the table. TRBV21-1 is tagged as a pseudogene. The CDR3 consists of 14 residues. CDR3 region: CASSKVRGVVEQYF. The DNA for the CDR3 is TGTGCCAGCAGCAAGGTCAGGGGGGTTGTGGAGCAGTACTTC.

This clonotype was picked up many times. V and J are TRBV28 and TRBJ2-5, with D perhaps matching TRBD2 (6 bases). Between the trimmed V and J ends, which lost 5 bases and 5 bases, there was a span of 18 bases. The CDR3 extends over 15 amino acids. Germline V gene lookup returns CDR1 MDHEN and CDR2 SYDVKM. This CDR3 is CASSTDSVGGETQYF. CDR3 nucleotide sequence: TGTGCCAGCAGTACCGACTCAGTCGGAGGGGAGACCCAGTACTTC.